This T cell receptor beta chain came from a study of blood T cell repertoires in COVID-19. Study in general: PBMCs, B-cell-depleted T cells, or T cells were the source of the cDNA or gDNA that made up the material.

V trimming: 0 bases; J trimming: 4 bases; junction bases outside the gene matches: 4. This CDR3 is 16 amino acids long. Germline CDR1 reads SGHNT; CDR2 reads YENEEA. Sequenced by immunoSEQ multiplex PCR; TCRdb stores in-frame clones only, minus some. The sample has some 150,000 clones, more than 70% seen once. The TCR was taken from a human donor in a cohort sampled during active COVID-19. The rearrangement uses TRBV11-3 and TRBJ2-3; 10 nucleotides match TRBD2. The sequenced material came from peripheral blood. The CDR3 spells CASSLDPLAGADTQYF. The CDR3 nucleotides read TGTGCCAGCAGCTTAGATCCCCTAGCGGGGGCAGATACGCAGTATTTT.